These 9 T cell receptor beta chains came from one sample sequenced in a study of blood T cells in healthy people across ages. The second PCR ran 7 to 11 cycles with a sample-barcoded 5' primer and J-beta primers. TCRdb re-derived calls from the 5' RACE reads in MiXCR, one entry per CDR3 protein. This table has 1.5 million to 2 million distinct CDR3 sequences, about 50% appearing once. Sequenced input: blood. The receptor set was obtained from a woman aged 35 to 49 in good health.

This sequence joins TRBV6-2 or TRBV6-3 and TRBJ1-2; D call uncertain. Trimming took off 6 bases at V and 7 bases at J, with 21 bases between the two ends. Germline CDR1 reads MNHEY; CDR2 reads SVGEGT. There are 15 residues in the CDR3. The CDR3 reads CASSPRRPGPLGYTF. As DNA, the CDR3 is TGTGCCAGCAGCCCGCGTCGACCCGGCCCTCTTGGCTACACCTTC.

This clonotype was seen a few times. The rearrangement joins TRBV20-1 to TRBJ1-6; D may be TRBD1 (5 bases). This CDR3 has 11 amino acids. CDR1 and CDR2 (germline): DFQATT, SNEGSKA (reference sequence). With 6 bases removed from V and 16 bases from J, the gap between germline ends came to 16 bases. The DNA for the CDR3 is TGCAGTGCCGAGCGGGTCGGGGCTCTCCACTTT. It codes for CSAERVGALHF.

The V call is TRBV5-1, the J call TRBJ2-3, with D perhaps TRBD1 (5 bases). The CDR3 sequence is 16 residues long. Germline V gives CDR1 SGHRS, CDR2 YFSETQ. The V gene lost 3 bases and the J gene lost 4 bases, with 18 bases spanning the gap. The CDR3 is CASSWSPGIDADTQYF. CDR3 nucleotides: TGCGCCAGCAGCTGGTCGCCAGGGATCGATGCAGATACGCAGTATTTT.

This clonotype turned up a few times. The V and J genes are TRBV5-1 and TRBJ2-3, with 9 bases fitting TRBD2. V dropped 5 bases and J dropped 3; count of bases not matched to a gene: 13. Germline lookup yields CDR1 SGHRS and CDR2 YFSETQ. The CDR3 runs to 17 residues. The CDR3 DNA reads TGCGCCAGCAGTTCCTACAGGACTAGCGACGGGACAGATACGCAGTATTTT. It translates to CASSSYRTSDGTDTQYF. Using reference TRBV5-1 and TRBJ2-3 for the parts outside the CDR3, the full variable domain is KAGVTQTPRYLIKTRGQQVTLSCSPISGHRSVSWYQQTPGQGLQFLFEYFSETQRNKGNFPGRFSGRQFSNSRSEMNVSTLELGDSALYLCASSSYRTSDGTDTQYFGPGTRLTVL.

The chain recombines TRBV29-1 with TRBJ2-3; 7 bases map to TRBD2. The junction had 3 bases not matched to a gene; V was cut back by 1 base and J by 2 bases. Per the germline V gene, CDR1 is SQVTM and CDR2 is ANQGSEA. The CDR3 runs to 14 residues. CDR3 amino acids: CSVEGGGVTDTQYF. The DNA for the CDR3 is TGCAGCGTTGAAGGGGGGGGGGTCACAGATACGCAGTATTTT.

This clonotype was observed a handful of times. DNA for the CDR3: TGTGCCAGCAGCCCCTCCTATGGTGGGGAGACCCAGTACTTC. This encodes CASSPSYGGETQYF. V usage is TRBV7-9 and J usage is TRBJ2-5; D is unclear. V was cut by 5 bases and J by 5 bases, with 15 bases left in between. CDR3 length equals 14 residues. The V gene's germline CDR1 is SEHNR and CDR2 FQNEAQ (reference sequence).

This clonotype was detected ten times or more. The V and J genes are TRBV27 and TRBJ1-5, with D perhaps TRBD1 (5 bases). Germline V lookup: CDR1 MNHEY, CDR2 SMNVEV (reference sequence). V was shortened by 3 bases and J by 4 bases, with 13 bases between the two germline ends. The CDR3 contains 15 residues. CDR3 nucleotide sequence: TGTGCCAGCAGTTTGGGGCAGGGCCCTAATCAGCCCCAGCATTTT. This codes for CASSLGQGPNQPQHF.

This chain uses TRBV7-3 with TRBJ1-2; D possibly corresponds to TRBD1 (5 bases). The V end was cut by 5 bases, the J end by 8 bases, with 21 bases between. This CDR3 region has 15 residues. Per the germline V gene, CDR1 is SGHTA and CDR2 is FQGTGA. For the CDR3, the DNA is TGTGCCAGCAGCGATCTGCCAGGGCCTAGGGCGGGCTACACCTTC. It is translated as CASSDLPGPRAGYTF.

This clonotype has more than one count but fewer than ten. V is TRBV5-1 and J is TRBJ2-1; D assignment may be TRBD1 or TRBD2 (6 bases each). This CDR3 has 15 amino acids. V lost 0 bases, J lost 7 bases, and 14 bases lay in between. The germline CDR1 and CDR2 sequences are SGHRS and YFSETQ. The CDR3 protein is CASSLALQGGNEQFF. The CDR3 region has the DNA TGCGCCAGCAGCTTGGCCTTACAAGGGGGGAATGAGCAGTTCTTC.